This T cell receptor beta chain emerged from a study of blood T cell repertoires in COVID-19. Across the whole study: T cells, B-cell-depleted T cells, or PBMCs provided the cDNA or gDNA that served as material.

Profiled with immunoSEQ multiplex PCR; TCRdb holds only in-frame clones, not every one. Among fewer than 150,000 clones listed, 87% were seen once. Germline V lookup: CDR1 LGHDT, CDR2 YNNKEL (reference sequence). This CDR3 is 17 amino acids long. Trimming removed 0 bases from V and 4 bases from J, with 16 bases in between. The receptor was derived from a human donor in a cohort sampled during active COVID-19. Material for sequencing was peripheral blood. V is TRBV3-1 (or the pseudogene TRBV3-2) and J is TRBJ1-3; possibly TRBD1 for D (5 bases). The CDR3, as DNA: TGTGCCAGCAGCCAAGATTTCGGGGGGACTTCAGGAAACACCATATATTTT. Its translation is CASSQDFGGTSGNTIYF.